This T cell receptor beta chain was captured in a study of monozygotic twins with inflammatory bowel disease. Every single donor had a 2.5 ml blood sample drawn. Germline CDR1 reads MNHNS; CDR2 reads SASEGT. The CDR3 length is 14 residues. Study-level findings and limits: A reduction in TCRbeta diversity (inverse Simpson) was seen in IBD patients relative to healthy co-twins.

As regards this clonotype: Its antigen is as yet unknown.

Following a re-call of the 5' RACE reads, TCRdb has one entry per CDR3 protein and lacks DNA. The specimen's table records 300,000 to 450,000 distinct CDR3 sequences. Specimen: blood. The chain is built from TRBV6-1 and TRBJ2-1. This receptor was taken from a human donor with ulcerative colitis or Crohn's disease, or a healthy co-twin of an affected twin (not recorded which). CDR3 residues: CASSEAGLYNEQFF.